These 17 T cell receptor beta chains came from one sample sequenced in a study of cytomegalovirus exposure and HLA in healthy donors. It was with 60 Vbeta and 13 Jbeta primers that the PCR ran. Repertoires were generated with immunoSEQ multiplex PCR, while TCRdb's copy carries only in-frame clones and drops some. The profile shows 100,000 or so clones, about four fifths of them singletons. Sequences were obtained from PBMCs. The receptors originated from a man aged 35-49 years in good health and CMV-seropositive.

This clone has a single count. The genes are TRBV28 and TRBJ1-5; TRBD1 matches at 8 bases. Per the germline V gene, CDR1 is MDHEN and CDR2 is SYDVKM. V lost 6 bases, J lost 6 bases, and 13 bases stayed unmatched. The CDR3 totals 16 residues. CDR3 in amino acids: CASSLDRAVQGQPQHF. The DNA for the CDR3 is TGTGCCAGCAGCCTGGACAGGGCGGTACAGGGTCAGCCCCAGCATTTT.

The V and J genes are TRBV7-2 and TRBJ2-7; TRBD2 matches 8 bases. Germline CDR1 SGHTA, CDR2 FQGNSA. The CDR3 has 17 residues. With V trimmed by 0 bases and J by 1 base, 8 bases remained unmatched. CDR3 in DNA: TGTGCCAGCAGCTTAGCTAGCGGGGTAGTGGTGTCCTACGAGCAGTACTTC. Translating gives CASSLASGVVVSYEQYF.

This clone was recorded a few times. This chain links TRBV6-5 with TRBJ2-1; 7 bases agree with TRBD1. This CDR3 is 16 amino acids long. V lost 0 bases, J lost 3 bases, and 5 bases stayed unmatched. From germline, CDR1 is MNHEY and CDR2 SVGAGI. DNA for the CDR3: TGTGCCAGCAGTTACTCGTTTGGGGACAGCTACAATGAGCAGTTCTTC. Translating it yields CASSYSFGDSYNEQFF.

V is TRBV11-1 and J is TRBJ2-1, with TRBD2 matching 10 bases. J gave up 0 bases and V 3 bases, and 2 bases lay outside the gene matches. CDR3 length: 16 residues. Germline V gives CDR1 SGHAT, CDR2 FQDESV (reference sequence). The CDR3 nucleotides are TGTGCCAGCAGCTTCGGACTAGCGGCCTCCTACAATGAGCAGTTCTTC. Residues: CASSFGLAASYNEQFF.

The rearrangement links TRBV5-1 to TRBJ2-7; 7 positions agree with TRBD1. The trim removed 4 bases at V and 0 bases at J, leaving 7 bases unmatched. The CDR3 spans 15 residues. Germline V gives CDR1 SGHRS, CDR2 YFSETQ. CDR3 nucleotides: TGCGCCAGCAGCGTCGGGACAGTGAACTCCTACGAGCAGTACTTC. Translated, it gives CASSVGTVNSYEQYF.

This clone has only a few counts. The rearrangement uses TRBV6-1 and TRBJ2-5; D ambiguous. From germline, CDR1 is MNHNS and CDR2 SASEGT. V shed 7 bases and J shed 5 bases, with 14 bases lying between them. The CDR3 is made up of 13 amino acids. The CDR3 here is CASTRDTPETQYF. In DNA form, the CDR3 reads TGTGCCAGCACCAGAGACACGCCGGAGACCCAGTACTTC.

This rearrangement joins TRBV7-6 to TRBJ2-1, with 10 bases matching TRBD2. The V segment lost 5 bases and the J segment 9 bases; nucleotides outside the gene matches: 16. The CDR3 is made up of 17 amino acids. Germline V lookup: CDR1 SGHVS, CDR2 FNYEAQ. The CDR3 here is CASSLGSGGAWEGEQFF. CDR3 DNA sequence: TGTGCCAGCAGCCTGGGGAGCGGGGGGGCCTGGGAGGGTGAGCAGTTCTTC. Complete variable domain (other parts from reference TRBV7-6 and TRBJ2-1): GAGVSQSPRYKVTKRGQDVALRCDPISGHVSLYWYRQALGQGPEFLTYFNYEAQQDKSGLPNDRFSAERPEGSISTLTIQRTEQRDSAMYRCASSLGSGGAWEGEQFFGPGTRLTVL.

The chain employs TRBV29-1 and TRBJ2-7; 7 nucleotides line up with TRBD1. From germline, CDR1 is SQVTM and CDR2 ANQGSEA. The CDR3 runs to 12 residues. The trim removed 6 bases at V and 3 bases at J, leaving 5 bases unmatched. CDR3 nucleotides: TGCAGCGTGGGACAGCCCAACTACGAGCAGTACTTC. It yields the protein CSVGQPNYEQYF.

This sequence joins TRBV21-1 and TRBJ2-5; TRBD2 was called by the table and not checked on the DNA. Matching the DNA end better, TRBJ2-7 makes the J call doubtful. TRBV21-1 is an annotated pseudogene. The CDR3 is 13 residues long. The DNA for the CDR3 is TGTGCCAGCACCCCCCTCACGAACTACGAGCAGTACTTC. This gives the protein CASTPLTNYEQYF.

The chain is built from TRBV10-3 and TRBJ1-3, with D unresolved. The CDR3 contains 13 residues. Trimming shortened V by 3 bases and J by 1 base, and 4 bases separated the two germline ends. Germline V gene sequence: CDR1 ENHRY, CDR2 SYGVKD. CDR3 loop: CAISEASGNTIYF. The CDR3 DNA sequence: TGTGCCATCAGTGAAGCTTCTGGAAACACCATATATTTT.

This rearrangement joins TRBV28 to TRBJ1-5; D unclear. CDR3 size: 12 residues. Per germline, CDR1 MDHEN and CDR2 SYDVKM. The V end lost 5 bases, the J end lost 6 bases, and 8 bases lay between the germline ends. The CDR3 loop reads CASSPSIQPQHF. The CDR3 region has the DNA TGTGCCAGCAGTCCGAGTATTCAGCCCCAGCATTTT.

The chain combines TRBV9 with TRBJ2-7; TRBD2 aligns across 8 bases. CDR1 is SGDLS, CDR2 YYNGEE, per germline. The CDR3 length is 13 residues. The J segment lost 9 bases and the V segment lost 3 bases, leaving 8 bases of the junction unmatched. This CDR3 reads CASSARDRGGQYF. CDR3 bases: TGTGCCAGCAGCGCACGCGATCGGGGGGGGCAGTACTTC.

The rearrangement joins TRBV30 to TRBJ2-1; D is possibly TRBD2 (7 bases). The CDR3 totals 13 residues. Looked up from germline, CDR1 is GTSNPN and CDR2 is SVGIG (reference sequence). Trimming removed 6 bases from V and 10 bases from J, with 19 bases in between. In nucleotides, the CDR3 is TGTGCCTGCGGAGGTTGGGGGGGCGGGGAGCAGTTCTTC. Its protein product is CACGGWGGGEQFF. Looking up the rest from reference TRBV30 and TRBJ2-1 gives the full variable domain: SQTIHQWPATLVQPVGSPLSLECTVEGTSNPNLYWYRQAAGRGLQLLFYSVGIGQISSEVPQNLSASRPQDRQFILSSKKLLLSDSGFYLCACGGWGGGEQFFGPGTRLTVL.

The chain combines TRBV7-9 with TRBJ1-4, with 7 nucleotides matching TRBD1. Trimming took 5 bases from V and 6 from J; bases not matched to a gene: 6. The germline CDR1 and CDR2 sequences are SEHNR and FQNEAQ (reference sequence). This CDR3 is 14 amino acids long. The CDR3 coding sequence is TGTGCCAGCAGCCCCAGAGGACAGGATGAAAAACTGTTTTTT. Amino acids: CASSPRGQDEKLFF.

Points on this clone: The identical CDR3 is also encoded by other nucleotide sequences in the sample. This chain uses TRBV2 with TRBJ2-7; possibly TRBD1 for D (6 bases). V was clipped by 1 base and J by 2 bases, with 6 bases between them. Per germline, CDR1 SNHLY and CDR2 FYNNEI. The CDR3 has 13 amino acids. This chain's CDR3 is CASSEGTAYEQYF. CDR3 in DNA: TGTGCCAGCAGTGAAGGGACAGCCTACGAGCAGTACTTC.

This chain links TRBV5-1 with TRBJ2-7, with 8 bases aligning to TRBD1. V dropped 4 bases and J dropped 5; count of bases not matched to a gene: 5. There are 13 residues in the CDR3. Germline CDR1 reads SGHRS; CDR2 reads YFSETQ. The CDR3 reads CASSQDRDHEQYF. The CDR3 nucleotides are TGCGCCAGCAGCCAGGACAGGGACCACGAGCAGTACTTC.

The chain recombines TRBV5-1 with TRBJ2-2; D is possibly TRBD2 (6 bases). Germline V lookup: CDR1 SGHRS, CDR2 YFSETQ. Deletions cut 6 bases from V and 5 bases from J, with 17 bases between. The CDR3 sequence is 15 residues long. This CDR3 is CASNPWGEGTGELFF. DNA of the CDR3: TGCGCCAGCAACCCGTGGGGGGAAGGGACCGGGGAGCTGTTTTTT. Complete variable domain (other parts from reference TRBV5-1 and TRBJ2-2): KAGVTQTPRYLIKTRGQQVTLSCSPISGHRSVSWYQQTPGQGLQFLFEYFSETQRNKGNFPGRFSGRQFSNSRSEMNVSTLELGDSALYLCASNPWGEGTGELFFGEGSRLTVL.